The 25 T cell receptor beta chains below come from one sample, sequenced in a study of T cell responses to AZD1222 COVID-19 vaccine. Measured with immunoSEQ multiplex PCR; TCRdb has only the in-frame clones, and not every one. Among 120,000 to 150,000 clones listed, approximately 89% were seen once. The sequences come from peripheral blood, collected on day 0 of MenACWY control vaccination. The receptors here all came from an adult in good health.

The chain uses TRBV19 and TRBJ1-1, with D unclear. Germline V CDR1 and CDR2: LNHDA, SQIVND (reference sequence). Trimming shortened V by 5 bases and J by 0 bases, and 10 bases separated the two germline ends. This CDR3 spans 14 amino acids. CDR3 sequence: CASSHGRMNTEAFF. As DNA, the CDR3 is TGTGCCAGTAGTCATGGACGGATGAACACTGAAGCTTTCTTT. Variable domain in full (rest from reference TRBV19 and TRBJ1-1): DGGITQSPKYLFRKEGQNVTLSCEQNLNHDAMYWYRQDPGQGLRLIYYSQIVNDFQKGDIAEGYSVSREKKESFPLTVTSAQKNPTAFYLCASSHGRMNTEAFFGQGTRLTVV.

The genes are TRBV4-1 and TRBJ2-7; 8 nucleotides agree with TRBD2. Per germline, CDR1 MGHRA and CDR2 YSYEKL. The trim removed 5 bases at V and 4 bases at J, leaving 13 bases unmatched. This CDR3 comprises 16 residues. The CDR3 here is CASSEFSGRAIYEQYF. The CDR3 bases are TGCGCCAGCAGCGAATTCTCCGGGAGGGCTATTTACGAGCAGTACTTC.

The V and J genes are TRBV6-6 and TRBJ1-2; D gene uncertain. V was cut by 0 bases and J by 7 bases, with 12 bases left in between. The CDR3 totals 14 residues. Looked up from germline, CDR1 is MNHNY and CDR2 is SVGAGI (reference sequence). Here the CDR3 reads CASSYSEVVRGYTF. The CDR3 DNA follows: TGTGCCAGCAGTTACTCGGAGGTCGTTCGTGGCTACACCTTC.

The chain joins TRBV7-2 to TRBJ2-2; 7 bases are shared with TRBD1. CDR3 size: 14 residues. Germline trimming cut 5 bases from V and 5 bases from J; bases unmatched to any gene: 5. Per germline, CDR1 SGHTA and CDR2 FQGNSA. The CDR3 DNA sequence: TGTGCCAGCAGCACCACAGGGGTAACCGGGGAGCTGTTTTTT. Its protein is CASSTTGVTGELFF.

This chain connects TRBV11-3 to TRBJ1-4; the D gene is possibly TRBD1 (6 bases). CDR1 and CDR2 (germline): SGHNT, YENEEA. V was trimmed by 5 bases and J by 0 bases, leaving 10 bases between them. The CDR3 consists of 15 residues. DNA for the CDR3: TGTGCCAGCAGCCCGGGGGCAGCAACTAATGAAAAACTGTTTTTT. This codes for CASSPGAATNEKLFF.

The chain carries TRBV24-1 and TRBJ2-1; maybe TRBD1 (6 bases). CDR1 KGHDR and CDR2 SFDVKD come from the germline V gene. The length of the CDR3 is 13 residues. V lost 0 bases, J lost 9 bases, and 8 bases lay in between. CDR3 protein: CATSDLQQGEQFF. In nucleotides, the CDR3 is TGTGCCACCAGTGATTTGCAACAGGGTGAGCAGTTCTTC.

The chain joins TRBV28 to TRBJ1-1; D unresolved. The CDR3 runs to 15 residues. V was cut by 5 bases and J by 1 base, with 14 bases left in between. Germline V lookup: CDR1 MDHEN, CDR2 SYDVKM. CDR3: CASSALGPPNTEAFF. The CDR3, as DNA: TGTGCCAGCAGTGCCCTGGGTCCACCGAACACTGAAGCTTTCTTT. Supplemented by reference TRBV28 and TRBJ1-1, the full variable domain reads DVKVTQSSRYLVKRTGEKVFLECVQDMDHENMFWYRQDPGLGLRLIYFSYDVKMKEKGDIPEGYSVSREKKERFSLILESASTNQTSMYLCASSALGPPNTEAFFGQGTRLTVV.

The chain combines TRBV6-2 or TRBV6-3 with TRBJ2-3; D is ambiguous. The CDR3 runs 14 residues. Germline loops: CDR1 MNHEY, CDR2 SVGEGT. Between the trimmed V and J ends, which lost 4 bases and 4 bases, there was a span of 12 bases. The CDR3 nucleotides are TGTGCCAGCAGTTTAGATGGTGTACCAGATACGCAGTATTTT. Amino acids: CASSLDGVPDTQYF.

The chain uses TRBV11-3 and TRBJ2-2; D remains unclear. The germline V and J ends were trimmed by 5 bases and 6 bases, with 10 bases remaining between them. The V gene's germline CDR1 is SGHNT and CDR2 YENEEA. The CDR3 spans 13 residues. DNA for the CDR3: TGTGCCAGCAGCACAAATAAGGCCGGGGAGCTGTTTTTT. Its translation is CASSTNKAGELFF.

The chain uses TRBV5-1 and TRBJ1-1; D not resolved. This CDR3 comprises 16 residues. Germline lookup yields CDR1 SGHRS and CDR2 YFSETQ. The V end was cut by 0 bases, the J end by 4 bases, with 16 bases between. CDR3 DNA: TGCGCCAGCAGCTTGGTAGAGGGAGCTCGGGGCACTGAAGCTTTCTTT. Residues: CASSLVEGARGTEAFF.

The CDR3 region is CASSSLGGPRYF. The CDR3 DNA is TGTGCCAGCAGTTCACTTGGCGGACCCCGGTATTTT. J is TRBJ2-3 and V is TRBV12-3 or TRBV12-4; D not certain. With 4 bases removed from V and 14 bases from J, the gap between germline ends came to 16 bases. The CDR3 extends over 12 amino acids.

This clone occurred a few times. The chain employs TRBV10-3 and TRBJ1-5; 8 bases match TRBD1. CDR3 length equals 13 residues. V lost 7 bases, J lost 5 bases, and 4 bases stayed unmatched. CDR1 ENHRY and CDR2 SYGVKD come from the germline V gene. As DNA, the CDR3 is TGTGCCATCAAGGGACAGGAGCATCAGCCCCAGCATTTT. It encodes CAIKGQEHQPQHF.

The rearrangement uses TRBV12-5 and TRBJ1-5; no clear D. Trimming removed 4 bases at V and 6 bases at J, with 4 bases between. The germline CDR1 and CDR2 sequences are LGHNT and FRNRAP. This CDR3 has 11 amino acids. The chain's CDR3 is CASGSTQPQHF. DNA of the CDR3: TGTGCTAGTGGTTCAACTCAGCCCCAGCATTTT.

The chain recombines TRBV12-3 or TRBV12-4 with TRBJ1-2, with D unclear. There are 13 residues in the CDR3. V shed 5 bases and J shed 0 bases, with 7 bases lying between them. The CDR3 bases are TGTGCCAGCAGTCTCCCCGCTAACTATGGCTACACCTTC. Protein sequence: CASSLPANYGYTF.

CDR3 sequence (DNA): TGTGCCAGTAGTATCGGCCCCGGGACAGAGCAGTTCTTC. It specifies CASSIGPGTEQFF. The V and J genes are TRBV19 and TRBJ2-1; TRBD1 might be the D (6 bases). The CDR3 has 13 amino acids. CDR1 and CDR2 (germline): LNHDA, SQIVND (reference sequence). Trimming took 3 bases from V and 10 from J, leaving 13 bases between them.

This chain uses TRBV6-2 or TRBV6-3 with TRBJ2-3, with a tentative D call TRBD1 (6 bases). V shed 3 bases and J shed 11 bases, with 12 bases lying between them. The CDR3 extends over 12 amino acids. The germline CDR1 and CDR2 sequences are MNHEY and SVGEGT. The CDR3 DNA follows: TGTGCCAGCAGTTATTCACAGGGAATGCAGTATTTT. This gives the protein CASSYSQGMQYF.

V usage is TRBV5-5 and J usage is TRBJ1-1, with 10 positions matching TRBD1. V was clipped by 0 bases and J by 1 base; unmatched bases: 6. This CDR3 is built from 17 residues. Germline V lookup: CDR1 SGHKS, CDR2 YYEKEE (reference sequence). CDR3 coding DNA: TGTGCCAGCAGCTTGGGCCCGGGACAGGGGTCGAACACTGAAGCTTTCTTT. It translates to CASSLGPGQGSNTEAFF. Combining the CDR3 with reference TRBV5-5 and TRBJ1-1 gives the whole variable domain DAGVTQSPTHLIKTRGQQVTLRCSPISGHKSVSWYQQVLGQGPQFIFQYYEKEERGRGNFPDRFSARQFPNYSSELNVNALLLGDSALYLCASSLGPGQGSNTEAFFGQGTRLTVV.

The V and J genes are TRBV19 and TRBJ1-1; tentatively, D is TRBD1 (5 bases). V was trimmed by 2 bases and J by 4 bases, leaving 11 bases between them. CDR1 and CDR2 (germline): LNHDA, SQIVND (reference sequence). CDR3 length: 14 amino acids. CDR3 nucleotide sequence: TGTGCCAGTAGTATACGGGGCTCGATCACTGAAGCTTTCTTT. It yields the protein CASSIRGSITEAFF.

The V gene is TRBV9, the J gene TRBJ2-1, with 9 bases aligning to TRBD2. J gave up 3 bases and V 5 bases, and 6 bases lay outside the gene matches. Germline CDR1 and CDR2: SGDLS and YYNGEE. There are 15 residues in the CDR3. CDR3 coding DNA: TGTGCCAGCAGTACACTAGCGGGTAACTACAATGAGCAGTTCTTC. Translation gives CASSTLAGNYNEQFF.

The chain combines TRBV5-6 with TRBJ2-2; D is perhaps TRBD1 or TRBD2 (5 bases each). Germline V gene data show CDR1 as SGHDT and CDR2 as YYEEEE. This CDR3 contains 14 residues. Trimming pared 4 bases from V and 0 bases from J, leaving 7 bases between. The CDR3 reads CASSPGPNTGELFF. Here the CDR3 DNA reads TGTGCCAGCAGCCCGGGACCGAACACCGGGGAGCTGTTTTTT. Full variable domain (rest looked up from reference TRBV5-6 and TRBJ2-2): DAGVTQSPTHLIKTRGQQVTLRCSPKSGHDTVSWYQQALGQGPQFIFQYYEEEERQRGNFPDRFSGHQFPNYSSELNVNALLLGDSALYLCASSPGPNTGELFFGEGSRLTVL.

V and J are TRBV7-3 and TRBJ2-1, with a tentative D call TRBD2 (6 bases). Trimming pared 5 bases from V and 8 bases from J, leaving 16 bases between. The CDR3 loop spans 14 amino acids. The germline V gene encodes CDR1 SGHTA and CDR2 FQGTGA. CDR3 in amino acids: CASSLLTRSDEQFF. The CDR3 nucleotides read TGTGCCAGCAGCCTATTGACTAGATCCGATGAGCAGTTCTTC.

The genes are TRBV28 and TRBJ1-5, with a tentative D call TRBD1 (6 bases). The CDR3 contains 14 residues. Deletions cut 5 bases from V and 2 bases from J, with 10 bases between. The germline CDR1 and CDR2 sequences are MDHEN and SYDVKM. DNA of the CDR3: TGTGCCAGCAGTCCACAGGGCCGCAATCAGCCCCAGCATTTT. Encoded protein: CASSPQGRNQPQHF.

This chain connects TRBV7-9 to TRBJ2-1; TRBD1 matches 8 bases. V was clipped by 2 bases and J by 9 bases; unmatched bases: 9. This CDR3 region has 15 residues. In germline, CDR1 is SEHNR, CDR2 FQNEAQ (reference sequence). The CDR3 DNA is TGTGCCAGCAGCTTAAACAGGGGGTTGGAAAGTGAGCAGTTCTTC. Amino acids: CASSLNRGLESEQFF.

The V gene is TRBV6-5, the J gene TRBJ1-2; possible D gene TRBD1, 5 bases. V was pared by 5 bases and J by 5 bases, with 9 bases between. This CDR3 has 12 residues. Germline V gives CDR1 MNHEY, CDR2 SVGAGI. The chain's CDR3 is CASSRDLYGYTF. The CDR3 nucleotides are TGTGCCAGCAGTAGGGACTTATATGGCTACACCTTC.

The chain has TRBV30 and TRBJ1-2; 10 bases are a match to TRBD1. Germline assignment: CDR1 GTSNPN and CDR2 SVGIG (reference sequence). V dropped 7 bases and J dropped 0; count of bases not matched to a gene: 8. The CDR3 runs 15 residues. CDR3 DNA: TGTGCCTCCAAAGACAGGGGGCGGGCTAACTATGGCTACACCTTC. Protein product: CASKDRGRANYGYTF.